This T cell receptor beta chain was captured in a study of CD8+CD57+ T cells in acquired aplastic anemia. The study, taken as a whole, reports: Relative to total CD4+ and CD8+ pools, CD8+CD57+ cells had lower diversity in patients.

It was patients with CD8+CD57+ cell expansion by flow cytometry who were chosen for sequencing. The authors sequenced CD8+CD57+ effector memory cells as well, from 2 of 12 patients. Prior therapy had not been administered to any patient at the time of blood sampling. This clonotype was counted ten times or more. Its specificity is not known. The study profiled TCR beta VDJ and CDR3 using genomic DNA as template. TCRdb itself ran the reads through MiXCR, one entry per CDR3 protein. Altogether around 15,000 distinct CDR3 sequences are present, 30% to 45% being singletons, with the ten largest covering approximately 83%. The source material was CD8+CD57+ T cells sorted from PBMCs. As for subset: bead-enriched CD8+CD57+ effector memory T cells from SAA patients. This receptor was taken from a human donor with aplastic anemia.

For the CDR3, the DNA is TGTGCCACCCTGGGACAGGAGAACACTGAAGCTTTCTTT. This translates into CATLGQENTEAFF. The rearrangement links TRBV10-3 to TRBJ1-1, with 8 bases fitting TRBD1. The ends lost 10 bases at V and 1 base at J; junction bases unmatched: 5. CDR1 is ENHRY, CDR2 SYGVKD, per germline. The CDR3 loop spans 13 amino acids.